A selection of T cell receptor beta chains follows, all from one sample in a study of neurological immune-mediated disorders. TCRdb fed the 5' RACE reads into MiXCR, producing one record per CDR3 protein. The sample carries 45,000 to 50,000 distinct CDR3 sequences, 3% to 3.5% recorded once. Sequencing was performed on PBMCs. All receptors come from a woman aged 45-65 years with multiple sclerosis. The CDR3 runs from the conserved cysteine through the conserved F or W. A D gene is named only where the DNA matches it firmly. Clone size is not always given. Where it is, it says once, few, many or a class for expanded clones.

TRBV20-1	-	TRBJ2-5	many	CSARDHQETQYF	TGCAGTGCTAGAGATCACCAAGAGACCCAGTACTTC
TRBV5-6	-	TRBJ1-2	many	CASSRGPRYTF	TGTGCCAGCAGCCGGGGGCCAAGGTACACCTTC
TRBV3-1	-	TRBJ2-1	many	CASSQDLADSRTF	TGTGCCAGCAGCCAAGATTTAGCGGACAGCCGTACCTTC
TRBV10-1	TRBD2	TRBJ2-4	many	CASSDLGLGNIQYF	TGCGCCAGCAGTGACTTGGGACTAGGCAACATTCAGTACTTC
TRBV7-9	-	TRBJ1-1	many	CASSGQISMNTEAFF	TGTGCCAGCAGCGGTCAGATTTCCATGAACACTGAAGCTTTCTTT
TRBV6-5	TRBD1	TRBJ1-1	many	CASSRGTGNTEAFF	TGTGCCAGCAGCCGAGGGACAGGGAACACTGAAGCTTTCTTT
TRBV7-9	-	TRBJ1-1	many	CASSPKTGRVKNTEAFF	TGTGCCAGCAGCCCAAAGACAGGTCGGGTAAAGAACACTGAAGCTTTCTTT
TRBV18	TRBD1	TRBJ1-5	many	CASSPRGQGNQPQHF	TGTGCCAGCTCACCGCGGGGACAGGGAAATCAGCCCCAGCATTTT
TRBV20-1	TRBD2	TRBJ2-3	many	CSAGRGVDTDTQYF	TGCAGTGCAGGGCGGGGGGTTGACACAGATACGCAGTATTTT
TRBV20-1	TRBD1	TRBJ2-1	many	CSARVYRDRVGFGYENEQFF	TGCAGTGCTAGAGTTTACCGGGACAGGGTGGGGTTCGGATATGAAAATGAGCAGTTCTTC
TRBV18	TRBD1	TRBJ2-5	many	CASSLGQEETQYF	TGTGCCAGCTCACTAGGACAGGAAGAGACCCAGTACTTC
TRBV28	TRBD1	TRBJ2-1	many	CASSFRDRVDEQFF	TGTGCCAGCAGTTTTAGGGACAGGGTGGATGAGCAGTTCTTC
TRBV25-1	TRBD1	TRBJ1-1	many	CASTVTGSNTEAFF	TGTGCCAGCACCGTGACAGGGTCGAACACTGAAGCTTTCTTT
TRBV5-1	TRBD1	TRBJ2-7	many	CASSLDTGGWYEQYF	TGCGCCAGCAGCTTGGACACAGGGGGCTGGTACGAGCAGTACTTC
TRBV7-2	TRBD1	TRBJ1-5	many	CASSLAGGQPNQPQHF	TGTGCCAGCAGCTTAGCAGGGGGCCAGCCCAATCAGCCCCAGCATTTT
TRBV10-3	TRBD2	TRBJ2-5	many	CAIGPSGTQETQYF	TGTGCCATCGGGCCTAGCGGAACGCAAGAGACCCAGTACTTC
TRBV18	TRBD1	TRBJ2-7	-	CASSPQGKEQYF	TGTGCCAGCTCCCCACAGGGGAAAGAGCAGTACTTC
TRBV20-1	TRBD1	TRBJ2-7	many	CSARSRDRGRGSYEQYF	TGCAGTGCTAGATCCCGGGACAGGGGAAGAGGGTCCTACGAGCAGTACTTC
TRBV12-3/TRBV12-4	-	TRBJ2-3	many	CASSRAGDTQYF	TGTGCCTCTTCAAGGGCGGGGGATACGCAGTATTTT
TRBV24-1	-	TRBJ1-3	many	CATTEVRNYFSGNTIYF	TGTGCCACCACCGAGGTACGGAACTATTTCTCTGGAAACACCATATATTTT
TRBV20-1	-	TRBJ2-5	-	CSARDLWRPLQETQYF	TGCAGTGCTAGAGATCTTTGGAGACCCCTCCAAGAGACCCAGTACTTC
TRBV7-9	TRBD1	TRBJ2-7	many	CASSPKDRDSYEQYF	TGTGCCAGCAGCCCTAAGGACAGGGACTCCTACGAGCAGTACTTC
TRBV21-1	-	TRBJ2-5	many	CASSKNFTGETQYF	TGTGCCAGCAGCAAAAATTTCACTGGAGAGACCCAGTACTTC
TRBV5-1	-	TRBJ2-3	many	CASSTLEIGTDTQYF	TGCGCCAGCAGCACCTTGGAAATTGGGACAGATACGCAGTATTTT
TRBV20-1	-	TRBJ2-4	many	CSANDRTVAKNIQYF	TGCAGTGCTAACGACCGGACGGTAGCCAAAAACATTCAGTACTTC
TRBV20-1	-	TRBJ2-2	many	CSARDPYGNTGELFF	TGCAGTGCTAGAGATCCGTATGGGAACACCGGGGAGCTGTTTTTT
TRBV5-1	TRBD1	TRBJ2-6	many	CASSARPQGGSGANVLTF	TGCGCCAGCAGCGCTCGGCCACAGGGGGGCTCTGGGGCCAACGTCCTGACTTTC
TRBV7-2	-	TRBJ2-7	many	CASSLAAGTTYEQYF	TGTGCCAGCAGCTTAGCGGCGGGGACCACCTACGAGCAGTACTTC
TRBV10-2	TRBD1	TRBJ2-6	many	CASSPPTGLSGANVLTF	TGCGCCAGCAGTCCCCCGACAGGGCTCTCTGGGGCCAACGTCCTGACTTTC